This T cell receptor (beta chain) was sequenced during a study of CD8+CD57+ T cells in acquired aplastic anemia (dated by TCRdb to the late 2010s). Broadly, across the study: A mean of approximately 2.9 ug of DNA, ranging from roughly 0.19 to 27.4 ug, was extracted from sorted CD4+ and CD8+ cells. CD8+CD57+ expansion was defined as frequency above the mean frequency observed in healthy subjects.

The CDR3 measures 14 amino acids from cysteine to phenylalanine. The entry retains the CDR3 DNA only, 42 bases that are in frame from base 1. Relative to germline, V is 7 bases shorter and J is 8 bases shorter, with 20 bases between their ends. In the germline V gene, CDR1 corresponds to SNHLY and CDR2 to FYNNEI. This clonotype turned up a few times. The antigen it recognizes is unknown. Base qualities are not provided; no much larger clone lies one nucleotide away. Profiling of TCR beta VDJ combinations and CDR3 sequences used genomic DNA as the template. TCR repertoire sequencing was run on an Illumina HiSeq 2000. On the study's bioinformatics: TRBV/TRBJ rearrangement plots, CDR3 size and DJ length profiles, and Simpson's diversity index were used to evaluate the repertoires. The most abundant DNA sequence in the deep sequencing data was defined as the immunodominant clone. CDR3 amino acid sequences were checked for sharing between subjects and were compared against published repertoires and the VDJdb database. TCRdb ran its own pipeline on the public reads, namely fastp trimming at Q25 and MiXCR clone calling, and kept in-frame beta chains. A single entry per CDR3 protein holds the most common genes and DNA from its merged rows. TCRdb's processing, not the authors' own work, is the source of the V and J calls. The sample profile shows more than 150,000 distinct CDR3 sequences; less than 50% of them were found once. The ten largest account for 1.8% of the sample.

Patients chosen for sequencing had shown expansion of CD8+CD57+ cells by flow cytometry. Every patient had severe acquired aplastic anemia, diagnosed using the International Study of Aplastic Anemia and Agranulocytosis and Camitta criteria. No therapy had been received by the patients at the time of blood sampling. The study deep-sequenced TCR repertoires of sorted CD4+ and CD8+ blood T cells from severe aplastic anemia patients and healthy subjects. In the USA, patient enrollment took place under clinicaltrials.gov protocols 00001620, 01623167, 00001397, 00071045, 00081523 and 00961064. Ficoll-Paque density gradient centrifugation was used to isolate peripheral blood mononuclear cells. CD4+ and CD8+ T cells were sorted by FACS or magnetic beads before DNA extraction. Results the study describes overall, beyond this receptor: No significant difference in CD8+ Simpson's diversity was found between patients and healthy controls (P=0.060). Approximately 27 CD8+ CDR3 sequences were found in both patients and controls but appeared to be highly expressed in patients and within the immunodominant clones of the patients.

The receptor was isolated from a human donor with aplastic anemia. This chain is built from TRBV2 and TRBJ1-2; the D segment could be TRBD1, given 6 matching bases. Specimen: sorted CD4+, CD8+, or CD8+CD57+ T cells (not recorded which) from PBMCs. The nucleotide sequence is given as TGTGCCAGCACCTTACGGGGGGGGCTTGGAGGCTACACCTTC. It translates to CASTLRGGLGGYTF.